The 14 T cell receptor beta chains below come from one sample, sequenced in a study of patients with pleural tuberculosis. From the reads, TCRdb called clonotypes with MiXCR, one entry per CDR3 protein. This sample carries tens of thousands of distinct CDR3 sequences, about 7.3% of them seen once, and the ten largest clones take 15% to 20%. These receptors all come from a human donor with pleural tuberculosis.

For this clonotype: One end of the junction varies from germline; a read error may be responsible. CDR3 sequence (DNA): TGCAGTGCTAGAGATGGGCAGGGGTACACAGATACGCAGCGTTTT. Translation: CSARDGQGYTDTQRF. The chain couples TRBV20-1 to TRBJ2-3, with D tentatively TRBD1 (6 bases). CDR1 DFQATT and CDR2 SNEGSKA come from the germline V gene (reference sequence). This CDR3 comprises 15 residues.

Many counts were recorded for this clonotype. This rearrangement joins TRBV20-1 to TRBJ2-5, with D possibly being TRBD2 (6 bases). This CDR3 has 14 amino acids. Germline CDR1 reads DFQATT; CDR2 reads SNEGSKA (reference sequence). With 1 base removed from V and 0 bases from J, the gap between germline ends came to 9 bases. The CDR3 DNA reads TGCAGTGCTAGAGCGGGAGCCGACCAAGAGACCCAGTACTTC. Residues: CSARAGADQETQYF.

The table lists this clonotype with many counts. Given a much more abundant clone one base away, this may be a read error. This is likely a read error, given that the CDR3 carries no conserved phenylalanine or tryptophan at its end. CDR3 sequence reads: CASKGGGSYNEQFL. CDR3 nucleotide sequence: TGTGCCAGCAAAGGAGGGGGCTCCTACAATGAGCAGTTCCTC. The rearrangement joins TRBV27 to TRBJ2-1, with D perhaps matching TRBD1 or TRBD2 (6 bases each). This CDR3 has 14 amino acids. Per germline, CDR1 MNHEY and CDR2 SMNVEV (reference sequence). Trimming took off 7 bases at V and 0 bases at J, with 10 bases between the two ends.

This clonotype was recorded many times. J is TRBJ2-2 and V is TRBV10-2; D assignment may be TRBD1 or TRBD2 (5 bases each). This CDR3 region has 15 residues. V was clipped by 5 bases and J by 0 bases, with 10 bases between them. Germline CDR1 WSHSY, CDR2 SAAADI. The CDR3 bases are TGCGCCAGCAGTCCGGGACCAGCGAACACCGGGGAGCTGTTTTTT. Protein sequence: CASSPGPANTGELFF.

This sequence joins TRBV19 and TRBJ2-5; no clear D. V was pared by 3 bases and J by 5 bases, with 4 bases between. Looked up from germline, CDR1 is LNHDA and CDR2 is SQIVND (reference sequence). The CDR3 has 11 residues. CDR3 coding DNA: TGTGCCAGTAGTATGGCGGAGACCCAGTACTTC. Protein sequence: CASSMAETQYF.

This clonotype came up many times. This rearrangement joins TRBV12-3 or TRBV12-4 to TRBJ1-5; 10 bases align to TRBD1. V was clipped by 8 bases and J by 3 bases; unmatched bases: 7. The CDR3 totals 15 residues. The CDR3 loop is CASVSGTGANQPQHF. DNA of the CDR3: TGTGCCAGCGTATCCGGGACAGGGGCCAATCAGCCCCAGCATTTT.

Many counts were recorded for this clonotype. V and J are TRBV11-1 and TRBJ1-2, with TRBD1 matching 7 bases. The germline CDR1 and CDR2 sequences are SGHAT and FQDESV (reference sequence). J lost 8 bases, V lost 5 bases, and 8 bases had no gene match. The length of the CDR3 is 13 residues. CDR3 amino acids: CASSPDRDGGYTF. The CDR3, as DNA: TGTGCCAGCAGCCCTGACAGGGATGGAGGCTACACCTTC.

This clonotype has at least ten counts. The rearrangement links TRBV28 to TRBJ2-7; D possibly corresponds to TRBD1 (6 bases). Trimming removed 5 bases at V and 4 bases at J, with 18 bases between. Per the germline V gene, CDR1 is MDHEN and CDR2 is SYDVKM. The CDR3 has 15 amino acids. The CDR3 region is CASSNRTEYLYEQYF. CDR3 bases: TGTGCCAGCAGTAATCGGACAGAATACCTATACGAGCAGTACTTC.

This clonotype was picked up many times. This sequence joins TRBV11-1 and TRBJ2-5, with D perhaps TRBD1 (5 bases). The CDR3 has 14 amino acids. With 3 bases removed from V and 2 bases from J, the gap between germline ends came to 10 bases. Per the germline V gene, CDR1 is SGHAT and CDR2 is FQDESV (reference sequence). Here the CDR3 reads CASSFLRQQETQYF. CDR3 sequence (DNA): TGTGCCAGCAGCTTCCTTAGACAGCAAGAGACCCAGTACTTC.

This clonotype was found a few times. This chain connects TRBV29-1 to TRBJ1-2; D remains unclear. This CDR3 is built from 14 residues. Germline values: CDR1 SQVTM, CDR2 ANQGSEA. V was cut by 4 bases and J by 4 bases, with 16 bases left in between. CDR3: CSVASSNEIYGYTF. The CDR3 nucleotides read TGCAGCGTTGCTTCCAGCAATGAGATCTATGGCTACACCTTC. Full variable domain (missing parts from reference TRBV29-1 and TRBJ1-2): SAVISQKPSRDICQRGTSLTIQCQVDSQVTMMFWYRQQPGQSLTLIATANQGSEATYESGFVIDKFPISRPNLTFSTLTVSNMSPEDSSIYLCSVASSNEIYGYTFGSGTRLTVV.

This clonotype was seen repeatedly, ten times or more. The chain combines TRBV11-2 with TRBJ1-1; D is ambiguous. This CDR3 has 15 residues. V was pared by 6 bases and J by 0 bases, with 14 bases between. Germline V gives CDR1 SGHAT, CDR2 FQNNGV. This CDR3 is CASRPPGFMNTEAFF. As DNA, the CDR3 is TGTGCCAGCAGACCCCCCGGTTTCATGAACACTGAAGCTTTCTTT.

This clonotype was observed at least ten times. The chain has TRBV6-1 and TRBJ2-7; D possibly corresponds to TRBD1 (6 bases). CDR1 and CDR2 from the germline V gene are MNHNS and SASEGT. Trimming left V 7 bases short and J 3 bases short, with 16 bases between. The CDR3 loop spans 14 amino acids. The chain's CDR3 is CASTSAGADYEQYF. CDR3 coding DNA: TGTGCCAGCACCTCGGCAGGGGCAGACTACGAGCAGTACTTC.

This clonotype was counted ten times or more. This chain links TRBV29-1 with TRBJ1-2; D possibly corresponds to TRBD1 (6 bases). V was trimmed by 6 bases and J by 7 bases, leaving 15 bases between them. CDR3 length equals 12 residues. Per the germline V gene, CDR1 is SQVTM and CDR2 is ANQGSEA. CDR3 sequence: CSVHSGQSGYTF. CDR3 coding DNA: TGCAGCGTACACAGTGGACAGTCTGGCTACACCTTC.

This clonotype was picked up many times. J is TRBJ1-3 and V is TRBV28; maybe TRBD1 (6 bases). Trimming left V 4 bases short and J 2 bases short, with 9 bases between. Germline CDR1 and CDR2: MDHEN and SYDVKM. The CDR3 loop spans 14 amino acids. The CDR3 DNA sequence: TGTGCCAGCAGTTCGGGGGCGACTGGAAACACCATATATTTT. Translating it yields CASSSGATGNTIYF.